This passage covers 23 T cell receptor beta chains from one sample sequenced in a study of OX40 agonist ivuxolimab in advanced cancers. The data were produced by immunoSEQ multiplex PCR, yet TCRdb's version contains in-frame clones alone and is incomplete. The data hold about 64,000 clones, with around 84% observed a single time. The sample here was CD4+ or CD8+ T cells sorted from blood, taken in a trial of the OX40 agonist ivuxolimab. Receptors were obtained from an adult with an advanced solid tumor such as melanoma, head and neck, liver or kidney cancer.

The chain joins TRBV2 to TRBJ1-1; 7 positions agree with TRBD1. Germline CDR1 is SNHLY and CDR2 is FYNNEI. The CDR3 has 13 residues. Trimming took 8 bases from V and 0 from J; bases not matched to a gene: 3. The CDR3: CASGGQLNTEAFF. The CDR3 DNA reads as TGTGCCAGCGGGGGACAGCTGAACACTGAAGCTTTCTTT.

The V call is TRBV15, the J call TRBJ2-1; 13 positions agree with TRBD2. V gave up 8 bases and J gave up 3 bases; unmatched junction bases: 4. CDR1 is LNHNV, CDR2 YYDKDF, per germline (reference sequence). The length of the CDR3 is 15 residues. The CDR3: CATGGLAGDYNEQFF. The DNA for the CDR3 is TGTGCCACCGGCGGACTAGCGGGAGACTACAATGAGCAGTTCTTC.

CDR3 residues: CASSSGRAWEPQHF. The CDR3 nucleotides are TGTGCCAGCAGCTCAGGTCGGGCTTGGGAGCCCCAGCATTTT. The gene calls are TRBV5-6 and TRBJ1-5; D not resolved. Trimming removed 3 bases from V and 8 bases from J, with 15 bases in between. Germline-derived CDR1 and CDR2 are SGHDT and YYEEEE. The CDR3 has 14 amino acids.

This clone occurred once. This sequence joins TRBV23-1 and TRBJ1-2; D gene ambiguous. TRBV23-1 is designated an ORF whose function remains uncertain. CDR3 length equals 10 residues. Trimming removed 7 bases from V and 5 bases from J, with 5 bases in between. This chain's CDR3 is CASTYYGYTF. CDR3 nucleotides: TGCGCCAGCACTTATTATGGCTACACCTTC.

The V gene is TRBV6-5, the J gene TRBJ2-7; 7 bases line up with TRBD2. CDR3 length: 13 residues. Per germline, CDR1 MNHEY and CDR2 SVGAGI. The J segment lost 5 bases and the V segment lost 2 bases, leaving 3 bases of the junction unmatched. The CDR3 loop reads CASSYGRANEQYF. The CDR3 DNA reads TGTGCCAGCAGTTACGGGAGGGCCAACGAGCAGTACTTC.

This chain joins TRBV9 and TRBJ2-2; D unclear. CDR1 and CDR2 (germline): SGDLS, YYNGEE. V lost 3 bases and J 0 bases, leaving 3 bases between the germline ends. The CDR3 runs 13 residues. The CDR3 loop reads CASSEPNTGELFF. CDR3 in DNA: TGTGCCAGCAGCGAGCCGAACACCGGGGAGCTGTTTTTT. The full variable domain, its missing parts supplied by reference TRBV9 and TRBJ2-2, is DSGVTQTPKHLITATGQRVTLRCSPRSGDLSVYWYQQSLDQGLQFLIQYYNGEERAKGNILERFSAQQFPDLHSELNLSSLELGDSALYFCASSEPNTGELFFGEGSRLTVL.

The gene calls are TRBV4-3 and TRBJ2-3; D unresolved. The CDR3 totals 14 residues. Germline loops: CDR1 LGHNA, CDR2 YSLEER. The V end was cut by 0 bases, the J end by 2 bases, with 6 bases between. CDR3 DNA sequence: TGCGCCAGCAGCCAAGAAGTTAACACAGATACGCAGTATTTT. Amino acids: CASSQEVNTDTQYF.

V is TRBV30 and J is TRBJ1-2; 8 positions agree with TRBD1. CDR3 length equals 14 residues. The germline V gene encodes CDR1 GTSNPN and CDR2 SVGIG (reference sequence). Losses at the gene ends were 4 bases for V and 5 bases for J; bases not matched to a gene: 9. The CDR3 sequence: CAWKRQGAWYGYTF. The CDR3 nucleotides read TGTGCCTGGAAGAGGCAGGGGGCTTGGTATGGCTACACCTTC.

This clone was recorded only once. V gene TRBV5-1 combines with J gene TRBJ2-7; D not certain. Germline values: CDR1 SGHRS, CDR2 YFSETQ. Trimming took off 0 bases at V and 5 bases at J, with 24 bases between the two ends. The CDR3 is 18 amino acids. CDR3 sequence (DNA): TGCGCCAGCAGCTTGGTTGGTTTCGAGAAAGGTCTCCTCGACGAGCAGTACTTC. Translated: CASSLVGFEKGLLDEQYF.

J is TRBJ1-1 and V is TRBV7-2, with a tentative D call TRBD1 (5 bases). The CDR3 consists of 14 residues. The V end lost 1 base, the J end lost 7 bases, and 13 bases lay between the germline ends. CDR1 and CDR2 from the germline V gene are SGHTA and FQGNSA. Written as DNA, the CDR3 is TGTGCCAGCAGCTTAGGGCAGGGCGGTAGTGAAGCTTTCTTT. It specifies CASSLGQGGSEAFF.

For this clone: Within the sample, other DNA sequences also encode this same CDR3. The gene calls are TRBV6-1 and TRBJ1-1; TRBD1 might be the D (6 bases). The V end lost 2 bases, the J end lost 0 bases, and 10 bases lay between the germline ends. This CDR3 comprises 15 residues. The germline V gene has CDR1 MNHNS and CDR2 SASEGT. CDR3 region: CASSENPGVNTEAFF. The CDR3 DNA is TGTGCCAGCAGTGAAAATCCAGGGGTGAACACTGAAGCTTTCTTT.

V gene TRBV14 combines with J gene TRBJ2-5; D is possibly TRBD2 (6 bases). The CDR3 length is 15 residues. Deletions cut 0 bases from V and 4 bases from J, with 12 bases between. CDR1 is SGHDN and CDR2 is FVKESK in the germline V gene. CDR3 sequence reads: CASSQDWGGGETQYF. DNA for the CDR3: TGTGCCAGCAGCCAAGACTGGGGAGGCGGAGAGACCCAGTACTTC.

This sequence joins TRBV6-5 and TRBJ1-4; D is unresolved. Germline CDR1 MNHEY, CDR2 SVGAGI. V lost 6 bases, J lost 5 bases, and 7 bases lay in between. The CDR3 length is 12 residues. CDR3 sequence: CASSGLNEKLFF. The CDR3 DNA sequence: TGTGCCAGCAGCGGTTTAAATGAAAAACTGTTTTTT.

This clone was seen a single time. The chain uses TRBV7-8 and TRBJ1-4, with D unresolved. CDR1 and CDR2 from the germline V gene are SGHVS and FQNEAQ. This CDR3 has 14 amino acids. Trimming took off 5 bases at V and 5 bases at J, with 12 bases between the two ends. The CDR3, as DNA: TGTGCCAGCAGCATGACAAACGCAAATGAAAAACTGTTTTTT. It is translated as CASSMTNANEKLFF.

The rearrangement links TRBV28 to TRBJ1-2; no clear D. The CDR3 sequence is 11 residues long. V shed 6 bases and J shed 3 bases, with 5 bases lying between them. The germline CDR1 and CDR2 sequences are MDHEN and SYDVKM. CDR3 DNA sequence: TGTGCCAGCAGACCGGACTATGGCTACACCTTC. Translated, it gives CASRPDYGYTF.

This CDR3 reads CARGIGEETQYF. The CDR3 nucleotides are TGTGCCAGAGGGATTGGTGAAGAGACCCAGTACTTC. This chain uses TRBV11-3 with TRBJ2-5; D not certain. The CDR3 totals 12 residues. Germline V gene data show CDR1 as SGHNT and CDR2 as YENEEA. The ends were cut back, 9 bases at V and 3 bases at J, with 11 bases in the middle.

The V and J genes are TRBV5-1 and TRBJ1-3; no clear D gene. CDR1 and CDR2 (germline): SGHRS, YFSETQ. This CDR3 has 14 residues. V was cut by 5 bases and J by 1 base, with 10 bases left in between. DNA for the CDR3: TGCGCCAGCAGTCCGGGGATTTCTGGAAACACCATATATTTT. Encoded protein: CASSPGISGNTIYF. Filled out from reference TRBV5-1 and TRBJ1-3, the complete variable domain reads KAGVTQTPRYLIKTRGQQVTLSCSPISGHRSVSWYQQTPGQGLQFLFEYFSETQRNKGNFPGRFSGRQFSNSRSEMNVSTLELGDSALYLCASSPGISGNTIYFGEGSWLTVV.

This clone was observed once. The chain links TRBV9 to TRBJ1-1, with a possible D match to TRBD1 (5 bases). This CDR3 is 15 amino acids long. Trimming pared 4 bases from V and 1 base from J, leaving 14 bases between. Germline CDR1 SGDLS, CDR2 YYNGEE. As DNA, the CDR3 is TGTGCCAGCAGCCCCCGCCTCGACAGGAACACTGAAGCTTTCTTT. The encoded protein is CASSPRLDRNTEAFF.

The chain is built from TRBV7-3 and TRBJ1-1; perhaps TRBD1 as D (5 bases). The length of the CDR3 is 13 residues. Trimming stripped 2 bases from V and 2 bases from J, with 6 bases between. The germline gives CDR1 SGHTA, CDR2 FQGTGA. The DNA for the CDR3 is TGTGCCAGCAGCTTACAGGGTAACACTGAAGCTTTCTTT. This translates into CASSLQGNTEAFF.

This clone showed up just a few times. This chain links TRBV7-9 with TRBJ1-1, with a possible D match to TRBD1 (6 bases). This CDR3 is built from 16 residues. The germline CDR1 and CDR2 sequences are SEHNR and FQNEAQ (reference sequence). The V gene lost 4 bases and the J gene lost 4 bases, with 19 bases spanning the gap. Here the CDR3 DNA reads TGTGCCAGCAGCTCCCTGGGGGCAGGGCCCACCACTGAAGCTTTCTTT. Translation: CASSSLGAGPTTEAFF.

The rearrangement links TRBV6-4 to TRBJ2-1, with TRBD2 identical over 7 bases. The CDR3 is made up of 15 amino acids. Germline V gene lookup returns CDR1 MRHNA and CDR2 SNTAGT. With 6 bases clipped from V and 4 bases from J, the junction kept 9 bases outside the gene matches. Written as DNA, the CDR3 is TGTGCCAGCAGCCCCAGCGGGACCGATTACAATGAGCAGTTCTTC. It is translated as CASSPSGTDYNEQFF.

The chain combines TRBV19 with TRBJ1-2, with D unresolved. This CDR3 is built from 16 residues. The V and J ends lost 3 bases and 4 bases respectively, with 18 bases between them. The V gene's germline CDR1 is LNHDA and CDR2 SQIVND (reference sequence). The CDR3 DNA follows: TGTGCCAGTAGTATCCTCTCTACTCGCCCACTCTATGGCTACACCTTC. Translated, it gives CASSILSTRPLYGYTF.

The rearrangement links TRBV27 to TRBJ1-1; 12 nucleotides match TRBD1. Germline V CDR1 and CDR2: MNHEY, SMNVEV (reference sequence). The CDR3 runs to 17 residues. The junction had 8 bases not matched to a gene; V was cut back by 2 bases and J by 4 bases. CDR3 in DNA: TGTGCCAGCAGTTTAGGGACAGGGGGCCGATTGGGCACTGAAGCTTTCTTT. Its protein is CASSLGTGGRLGTEAFF.